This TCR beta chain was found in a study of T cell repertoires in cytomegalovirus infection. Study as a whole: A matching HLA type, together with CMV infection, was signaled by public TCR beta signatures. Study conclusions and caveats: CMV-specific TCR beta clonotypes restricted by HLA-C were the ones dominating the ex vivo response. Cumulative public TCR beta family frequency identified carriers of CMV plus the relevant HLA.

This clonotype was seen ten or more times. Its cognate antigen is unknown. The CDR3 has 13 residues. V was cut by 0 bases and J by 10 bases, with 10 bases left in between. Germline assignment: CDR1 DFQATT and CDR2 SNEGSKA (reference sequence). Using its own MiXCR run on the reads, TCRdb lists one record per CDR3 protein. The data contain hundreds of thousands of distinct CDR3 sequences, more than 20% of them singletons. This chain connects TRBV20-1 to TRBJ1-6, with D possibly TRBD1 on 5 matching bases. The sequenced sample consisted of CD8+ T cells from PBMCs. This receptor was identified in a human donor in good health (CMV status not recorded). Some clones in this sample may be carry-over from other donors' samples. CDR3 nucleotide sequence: TGCAGTGCTAGAGACACGGAGGGGTCACCCCTCCACTTT. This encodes CSARDTEGSPLHF.